A selection of T cell receptor beta chains follows, all from one sample in a study of CD8+CD57+ T cells in acquired aplastic anemia. In TCRdb, the reads were re-called with MiXCR into one record per CDR3 protein. The sample holds roughly 250,000 distinct CDR3 sequences; 82% are singletons and the top ten take 35% to 50%. The sequenced sample consisted of sorted CD4+, CD8+, or CD8+CD57+ T cells (not recorded which) from PBMCs. The receptor source for this set is a human donor with aplastic anemia. CDR3s include the opening cysteine and the closing phenylalanine or tryptophan. Each record gives: clone size, D gene, V gene, J gene, CDR3 DNA, CDR3 protein. The D gene is left open where the match is weak. Size values are once, few and many counts, or a class for expanded clones, and some rows have none.

clone size: -; D gene: -; V gene: TRBV19; J gene: TRBJ2-1; CDR3 DNA: TGTGCCAGTAGTGGCTCAGGGAGTTCTTCCAATGAGCAGTTCTTC; CDR3 protein: CASSGSGSSSNEQFF
clone size: -; D gene: -; V gene: TRBV7-8; J gene: TRBJ1-5; CDR3 DNA: TGCGCCAGCAGCCATACAGGGACTCCGCCTACGCATTTT; CDR3 protein: CASSHTGTPPTHF
clone size: -; D gene: -; V gene: TRBV7-8; J gene: TRBJ1-2; CDR3 DNA: TGTGCCAGCAGCTTTCCCGGAGCCGGAGGGCTTCTCAGCCACTATGGCTACACCTTC; CDR3 protein: CASSFPGAGGLLSHYGYTF
clone size: -; D gene: -; V gene: TRBV10-3; J gene: TRBJ2-1; CDR3 DNA: TGTGCCATCAGTGAGGGGTGCGGAGAACGACTGAATGAAAAACTGTTC; CDR3 protein: CAISEGCGERLNEKLF
clone size: -; D gene: -; V gene: TRBV7-8; J gene: TRBJ2-5; CDR3 DNA: TGTGCCAGCAGCTTAAACCTTCAAGAGACCCAGTACTTC; CDR3 protein: CASSLNLQETQYF
clone size: -; D gene: TRBD1; V gene: TRBV9; J gene: TRBJ1-5; CDR3 DNA: TGTGCCAGCAGCCTGGAGACAGGGGGCTATGGCTACAAGCATTTT; CDR3 protein: CASSLETGGYGYKHF
clone size: -; D gene: TRBD1; V gene: TRBV9; J gene: TRBJ1-1; CDR3 DNA: TGTGCCAGCAGCGTAGGGGGACAGGGAATGAACACTGAAGCTTTCTTT; CDR3 protein: CASSVGGQGMNTEAFF
clone size: -; D gene: -; V gene: TRBV12-3/TRBV12-4; J gene: TRBJ2-1; CDR3 DNA: TGTGCCAGCAGCCTCACAGGGCAAGGCAATGAGCAGTTCTTC; CDR3 protein: CASSLTGQGNEQFF
clone size: -; D gene: TRBD2; V gene: TRBV11-2; J gene: TRBJ2-1; CDR3 DNA: TGTGCCAGCAGCTTAGAGGGTAGCGGGGGGGCCAATGAGCAGTTCTTC; CDR3 protein: CASSLEGSGGANEQFF
clone size: few; D gene: -; V gene: TRBV19; J gene: TRBJ2-7; CDR3 DNA: TGTGCCAGTAGTATAGGGGCAGGCTATTACGACGAGCAGTACTTC; CDR3 protein: CASSIGAGYYDEQYF
clone size: -; D gene: -; V gene: TRBV19; J gene: TRBJ2-7; CDR3 DNA: TGCGCCAGCAGCATGGCAAGCACAAGCTCCTACGAGCAGTACTTC; CDR3 protein: CASSMASTSSYEQYF
clone size: -; D gene: -; V gene: TRBV6-5; J gene: TRBJ2-7; CDR3 DNA: TGTGCCAGCAGTTCTATGACGGGTAACTACGAGCAGTACTTC; CDR3 protein: CASSSMTGNYEQYF
clone size: -; D gene: -; V gene: TRBV7-9; J gene: TRBJ1-1; CDR3 DNA: TGTGCCAGCAGATGGACGGGTAGCTTCGGGGCCAACGTAGCTTTCTTT; CDR3 protein: CASRWTGSFGANVAFF
clone size: -; D gene: -; V gene: TRBV7-6; J gene: TRBJ2-3; CDR3 DNA: TGTGCCAGCGCCGTGGGAGGTCCCGATACGCAGTATTTT; CDR3 protein: CASAVGGPDTQYF
clone size: -; D gene: -; V gene: TRBV2; J gene: TRBJ2-3; CDR3 DNA: TGTGCCAGCGGCGTAGGGTCCGCTGATACGCAGTTT; CDR3 protein: CASGVGSADTQF
clone size: -; D gene: -; V gene: TRBV5-4; J gene: TRBJ2-6; CDR3 DNA: TGTGCCAGCAGCTTTACTAGGGTCCCCTCTGGGGTCAACGTCCTGACTTTC; CDR3 protein: CASSFTRVPSGVNVLTF
clone size: -; D gene: TRBD2; V gene: TRBV7-2; J gene: TRBJ2-5; CDR3 DNA: TGTGCCAGCAGCTTAGCGATGACTAGCGGGACGGATGAGACCCAGTACTTC; CDR3 protein: CASSLAMTSGTDETQYF
clone size: -; D gene: -; V gene: TRBV7-2; J gene: TRBJ1-1; CDR3 DNA: TGTGCCAGCAGCTTGCCGCGTGGGCACGCAGTTCCGAGGACTGAAGCTTCCTTT; CDR3 protein: CASSLPRGHAVPRTEASF
clone size: few; D gene: TRBD1; V gene: TRBV7-8; J gene: TRBJ1-1; CDR3 DNA: TGTGCCAGCAGCTTTCGATTCGGGCCAGCACAGGGGTATTTCTTT; CDR3 protein: CASSFRFGPAQGYFF
clone size: -; D gene: -; V gene: TRBV11-3; J gene: TRBJ1-1; CDR3 DNA: TGTGCCAGCAGCTTAGATCTGACAGGCGCGGCCGAAGCTTTCTTT; CDR3 protein: CASSLDLTGAAEAFF
clone size: -; D gene: TRBD1; V gene: TRBV2; J gene: TRBJ2-7; CDR3 DNA: TGTGCCAGCAGTGAAGGCACAGGGGAATACGAGCAGTACTTC; CDR3 protein: CASSEGTGEYEQYF
clone size: -; D gene: -; V gene: TRBV7-9; J gene: TRBJ2-3; CDR3 DNA: TGTGCCAGCCGCGCTCCTACGGGCGCCACGCAGTATTTT; CDR3 protein: CASRAPTGATQYF
clone size: -; D gene: TRBD1; V gene: TRBV29-1; J gene: TRBJ2-5; CDR3 DNA: TGCAGCGTTGAAGGGGCAATACAGGGGGCTAGGGAGACCCAGTACTTC; CDR3 protein: CSVEGAIQGARETQYF
clone size: few; D gene: TRBD2; V gene: TRBV11-2; J gene: TRBJ2-3; CDR3 DNA: TGTGCCAGCAGCTCTAGACTAGCGGGAGGTCCCGATACGCAGTATTTT; CDR3 protein: CASSSRLAGGPDTQYF
clone size: -; D gene: TRBD1; V gene: TRBV15; J gene: TRBJ2-5; CDR3 DNA: TGTGCCAGCAGCTCAACAGGGGACATGGGCCAAGAGACCCAGTACTTC; CDR3 protein: CASSSTGDMGQETQYF
clone size: -; D gene: TRBD2; V gene: TRBV19; J gene: TRBJ2-7; CDR3 DNA: TGTGCCAGTACCATCGCCGGGACAGCGGGGGGGGAGCAGTACTTC; CDR3 protein: CASTIAGTAGGEQYF
clone size: once; D gene: TRBD1; V gene: TRBV7-8; J gene: TRBJ2-5; CDR3 DNA: TGTGCCACCAGCTGCGGGACAGGGTATGAGTACAAGTACTTC; CDR3 protein: CATSCGTGYEYKYF
clone size: -; D gene: -; V gene: TRBV20-1; J gene: TRBJ2-1; CDR3 DNA: TGCAGTGCTAGGCCGCTGGCTACACCTTGCAATGAGCAGTTCTTC; CDR3 protein: CSARPLATPCNEQFF
clone size: -; D gene: TRBD1; V gene: TRBV20-1; J gene: TRBJ2-7; CDR3 DNA: TGCAGTGCTAGACAGGGGGAGCCCTACGAGCAGTACTTC; CDR3 protein: CSARQGEPYEQYF
clone size: once; D gene: -; V gene: TRBV2; J gene: TRBJ1-5; CDR3 DNA: TGTGCCAGCGGGGATGCTGATACCAATCCGCACCAGCATTTT; CDR3 protein: CASGDADTNPHQHF
clone size: -; D gene: TRBD1; V gene: TRBV15; J gene: TRBJ2-5; CDR3 DNA: TGTGCCACCAGCAGCAATGGACAGGGGTCTCAAGAGACCCAGTACTTC; CDR3 protein: CATSSNGQGSQETQYF
clone size: -; D gene: -; V gene: TRBV7-3; J gene: TRBJ2-5; CDR3 DNA: TGTGCCAGCAGCAGGACCTCCAGCCAAGAGACCCAGTACTTC; CDR3 protein: CASSRTSSQETQYF
clone size: -; D gene: -; V gene: TRBV7-8; J gene: TRBJ1-2; CDR3 DNA: TGTGCCAGCAGTGTCCCCGCCAGGGGCCATAACTATGGCTACACCTTC; CDR3 protein: CASSVPARGHNYGYTF
clone size: -; D gene: -; V gene: TRBV5-1; J gene: TRBJ2-2; CDR3 DNA: TGCGCCAGCAGCCCCCTTGGGGTGGACACCGGGGAGCTGTTTTTT; CDR3 protein: CASSPLGVDTGELFF
clone size: many; D gene: TRBD1; V gene: TRBV5-1; J gene: TRBJ1-6; CDR3 DNA: TGCGCCAGCAGCTTGGCACAGGGGAACTCCTATAATTCACCCCTCCACTTT; CDR3 protein: CASSLAQGNSYNSPLHF
clone size: -; D gene: TRBD1; V gene: TRBV29-1; J gene: TRBJ2-2; CDR3 DNA: TGCAGCGGGGGACAGGGTCGTGTCACCGGGGAGCTGTTTTTT; CDR3 protein: CSGGQGRVTGELFF
clone size: -; D gene: -; V gene: TRBV2; J gene: TRBJ1-2; CDR3 DNA: TGTGCCAGCAAAACAACACTTTCCGGCACCTTC; CDR3 protein: CASKTTLSGTF
clone size: many; D gene: TRBD2; V gene: TRBV9; J gene: TRBJ2-3; CDR3 DNA: TGTGCCAGCAGCGCCGGGACTAGCGGAATAGATACGCATTTT; CDR3 protein: CASSAGTSGIDTHF
clone size: -; D gene: TRBD2; V gene: TRBV13; J gene: TRBJ2-6; CDR3 DNA: TGTGCCAGCAGCTTAATCCGGACTAGCGGGACGGGGGGCAACGTCCTGACTTTC; CDR3 protein: CASSLIRTSGTGGNVLTF
clone size: -; D gene: -; V gene: TRBV7-8; J gene: TRBJ2-7; CDR3 DNA: TGTGCCAGCAGCTTAGCGGGGGAGCCCGATGAGCAGTACTTC; CDR3 protein: CASSLAGEPDEQYF
clone size: -; D gene: -; V gene: TRBV2; J gene: TRBJ2-5; CDR3 DNA: TGTGCCACCAGTGGTGGCAGCGAGCAAGAGACCTACTACTTC; CDR3 protein: CATSGGSEQETYYF
clone size: -; D gene: TRBD1; V gene: TRBV11-1; J gene: TRBJ2-5; CDR3 DNA: TGTGCCACCAGCAGAGGGGGACGTACAGGGGCAGAGACCCAGTACTTC; CDR3 protein: CATSRGGRTGAETQYF
clone size: -; D gene: -; V gene: TRBV19; J gene: TRBJ1-2; CDR3 DNA: TGTGCCAGTAGTAAACAGAACTATGGCTACACCTTC; CDR3 protein: CASSKQNYGYTF
clone size: few; D gene: TRBD1; V gene: TRBV19; J gene: TRBJ2-7; CDR3 DNA: TGTGCCAGTAGCACGGACAGGGTCAACCACGAGCAGTACTTC; CDR3 protein: CASSTDRVNHEQYF
clone size: -; D gene: -; V gene: TRBV5-1; J gene: TRBJ2-7; CDR3 DNA: TGCGCCAGCAGCGAAGCCACGGGTCCGTACGAGCAGTACTTC; CDR3 protein: CASSEATGPYEQYF
clone size: -; D gene: -; V gene: TRBV20-1; J gene: TRBJ2-7; CDR3 DNA: TGCAGTGCTAATAGGGCCTACGAGCAGTACTTC; CDR3 protein: CSANRAYEQYF
clone size: -; D gene: -; V gene: TRBV9; J gene: TRBJ1-2; CDR3 DNA: TGTGCCAGCAGCTTAGAGACCGCCGGGCTCGTATATGGCTACACCTTC; CDR3 protein: CASSLETAGLVYGYTF
clone size: -; D gene: -; V gene: TRBV7-2; J gene: TRBJ1-1; CDR3 DNA: TGTGCCAGCACCCTAGGTCTGATCCCCACCACTGCCAATTTCTTT; CDR3 protein: CASTLGLIPTTANFF
clone size: -; D gene: -; V gene: TRBV7-7; J gene: TRBJ1-2; CDR3 DNA: TGTGCCAGCAGCTTCGGCGGGGGTTACTTCGAGCAGTACTACACCTTC; CDR3 protein: CASSFGGGYFEQYYTF
clone size: -; D gene: -; V gene: TRBV12-3/TRBV12-4; J gene: TRBJ2-7; CDR3 DNA: TGTGCCAGCAGCCTAAGTGACGGTTACGAGCAGTACTTC; CDR3 protein: CASSLSDGYEQYF
clone size: few; D gene: -; V gene: TRBV19; J gene: TRBJ1-6; CDR3 DNA: TGTGCCAGCAGCATAGGTGAGGGCGGCTATAATTCGCCCCTCCACTTT; CDR3 protein: CASSIGEGGYNSPLHF
clone size: -; D gene: -; V gene: TRBV7-8; J gene: TRBJ2-3; CDR3 DNA: TGTGCCAGCAGCTTAGGGACAGGGAGGGAAACGCTGTATTTT; CDR3 protein: CASSLGTGRETLYF
clone size: once; D gene: -; V gene: TRBV24-1; J gene: TRBJ2-3; CDR3 DNA: TGTGCCAGCAGTGACTGGGACACCTACACGGAGTATTTC; CDR3 protein: CASSDWDTYTEYF
clone size: -; D gene: -; V gene: TRBV15; J gene: TRBJ2-7; CDR3 DNA: TGTGCCACCAGTGGCGTGACAGGCCACTACGACCAGTACTTC; CDR3 protein: CATSGVTGHYDQYF